The rows below give T cell receptor beta chains drawn from one sample of a study of CD8+CD57+ T cells in acquired aplastic anemia. MiXCR was run by TCRdb on the reads, yielding one entry per CDR3 protein. In the table there are about 71,000 distinct CDR3 sequences, approximately 54% of which are singletons. The source material was sorted CD4+, CD8+, or CD8+CD57+ T cells (not recorded which) from PBMCs. These receptors all come from a human donor in good health, serving as a control. Both conserved end residues are part of each CDR3. Fields, in order: CDR3 protein, CDR3 DNA, clone size, D gene, V gene, J gene. The D gene is left open where the match is weak. Some rows have no size entry. The others give once, few or many, or a class for an expanded clone.

cdr3_aa: CASSLTANTGELFF
cdr3_nt: TGTGCCAGCAGCTTGACAGCGAACACCGGGGAGCTGTTTTTT
clone_size: NA
d_call: NA
v_call: TRBV7-8
j_call: TRBJ2-2

cdr3_aa: CASTPYGSYNSPLHF
cdr3_nt: TGTGCCAGCACCCCTTACGGCTCCTATAATTCACCCCTCCACTTT
clone_size: once
d_call: NA
v_call: TRBV2
j_call: TRBJ1-6

cdr3_aa: CASSLGTGRGTYEQYF
cdr3_nt: TGTGCCAGCAGCTTAGGGACAGGGAGAGGCACCTACGAGCAGTACTTC
clone_size: many
d_call: TRBD1
v_call: TRBV7-8
j_call: TRBJ2-7

cdr3_aa: CASSLQNYGYTF
cdr3_nt: TGTGCCAGCAGTTTGCAGAACTATGGCTACACCTTC
clone_size: NA
d_call: NA
v_call: TRBV25-1
j_call: TRBJ1-2

cdr3_aa: CASSLLIQGRNTEAFF
cdr3_nt: TGTGCCAGCAGTTTACTGATTCAGGGTAGGAACACTGAAGCTTTCTTT
clone_size: few
d_call: NA
v_call: TRBV27
j_call: TRBJ1-1

cdr3_aa: CASSDGRNYEQYF
cdr3_nt: TGCGCCAGCAGTGATGGACGTAACTACGAGCAGTACTTC
clone_size: NA
d_call: NA
v_call: TRBV10-2
j_call: TRBJ2-7

cdr3_aa: CASSPGTLYNEQFF
cdr3_nt: TGTGCCAGCAGTCCCGGGACTCTCTACAATGAGCAGTTCTTC
clone_size: many
d_call: NA
v_call: TRBV27
j_call: TRBJ2-1

cdr3_aa: CASSAGHETQYF
cdr3_nt: TGTGCCAGCAGTGCTGGCCATGAGACCCAGTACTTC
clone_size: NA
d_call: NA
v_call: TRBV2
j_call: TRBJ2-5

cdr3_aa: CSVERRTTDTQYF
cdr3_nt: TGCAGCGTTGAACGGAGAACCACAGATACGCAGTATTTT
clone_size: NA
d_call: NA
v_call: TRBV29-1
j_call: TRBJ2-3

cdr3_aa: CASCCGGRRLNIQYF
cdr3_nt: TGTGCCAGCTGTTGTGGCGGGAGGAGGTTGAACATTCAGTACTTC
clone_size: NA
d_call: TRBD2
v_call: TRBV2
j_call: TRBJ2-4

cdr3_aa: CATQQLSTGELFF
cdr3_nt: TGTGCCACCCAACAGCTGTCCACCGGGGAGCTGTTTTTT
clone_size: few
d_call: NA
v_call: TRBV24-1
j_call: TRBJ2-2

cdr3_aa: CSATGQGSPLHF
cdr3_nt: TGCAGTGCAACAGGGCAGGGGTCACCCCTCCACTTT
clone_size: NA
d_call: NA
v_call: TRBV20-1
j_call: TRBJ1-6

cdr3_aa: CASRSGGDTQYF
cdr3_nt: TGTGCCAGCAGGTCCGGTGGGGATACGCAGTATTTT
clone_size: medium-sized
d_call: NA
v_call: TRBV2
j_call: TRBJ2-3

cdr3_aa: CSASGEGTLFPLHF
cdr3_nt: TGCAGTGCTAGTGGGGAGGGGACCTTATTTCCCCTCCACTTT
clone_size: NA
d_call: NA
v_call: TRBV20-1
j_call: TRBJ1-6

cdr3_aa: CASSDGTSENNEQFF
cdr3_nt: TGTGCCAGCAGCGACGGGACTAGCGAAAACAATGAGCAGTTCTTC
clone_size: NA
d_call: TRBD2
v_call: TRBV9
j_call: TRBJ2-1

cdr3_aa: CAIGGGGETQYF
cdr3_nt: TGTGCCATCGGTGGCGGGGGGGAGACCCAGTACTTC
clone_size: NA
d_call: TRBD2
v_call: TRBV10-3
j_call: TRBJ2-5

cdr3_aa: CASRPTFTGRGNTGELFF
cdr3_nt: TGTGCCAGCAGACCTACCTTTACTGGCAGGGGAAACACCGGGGAGCTGTTTTTT
clone_size: many
d_call: NA
v_call: TRBV7-9
j_call: TRBJ2-2

cdr3_aa: CSASSVRTGHEKLFF
cdr3_nt: TGCAGCGCCTCTAGCGTGAGGACCGGGCATGAAAAACTGTTTTTT
clone_size: once
d_call: NA
v_call: TRBV29-1
j_call: TRBJ1-4

cdr3_aa: CASGPGLSNTEAFF
cdr3_nt: TGTGCTAGTGGTCCGGGACTCTCGAACACTGAAGCTTTCTTT
clone_size: many
d_call: NA
v_call: TRBV12-5
j_call: TRBJ1-1

cdr3_aa: CSVEGDRLGSYGYTF
cdr3_nt: TGCAGCGTTGAGGGAGACAGATTAGGGAGCTATGGCTACACCTTC
clone_size: NA
d_call: NA
v_call: TRBV29-1
j_call: TRBJ1-2

cdr3_aa: CASSVAPGVHEQYF
cdr3_nt: TGTGCCAGCAGCGTTGCCCCGGGGGTCCACGAGCAGTACTTC
clone_size: NA
d_call: NA
v_call: TRBV9
j_call: TRBJ2-7

cdr3_aa: CASSINPAGLSNNEQFF
cdr3_nt: TGTGCCAGTAGTATAAATCCAGCGGGATTAAGCAACAATGAGCAGTTCTTC
clone_size: NA
d_call: TRBD2
v_call: TRBV19
j_call: TRBJ2-1

cdr3_aa: CSAVDVTGSPLHF
cdr3_nt: TGCAGTGCGGTCGACGTTACGGGCTCACCCCTCCACTTT
clone_size: NA
d_call: NA
v_call: TRBV20-1
j_call: TRBJ1-6

cdr3_aa: CASSWTDTEAFF
cdr3_nt: TGTGCCAGCAGCTGGACAGACACTGAAGCTTTCTTT
clone_size: once
d_call: NA
v_call: TRBV7-8
j_call: TRBJ1-1

cdr3_aa: CASSYFSGSTDTQYF
cdr3_nt: TGTGCCAGCAGTTACTTCTCTGGTAGCACAGATACGCAGTATTTT
clone_size: many
d_call: NA
v_call: TRBV6-5
j_call: TRBJ2-3

cdr3_aa: CAMGHDLRGQYF
cdr3_nt: TGTGCCATGGGACATGATCTACGAGGGCAGTACTTC
clone_size: NA
d_call: NA
v_call: TRBV10-3
j_call: TRBJ2-7

cdr3_aa: CASSCGTSEGGTQYF
cdr3_nt: TGTGCCAGCAGCTGCGGGACTAGCGAGGGAGGGACCCAGTACTTC
clone_size: NA
d_call: TRBD2
v_call: TRBV7-2
j_call: TRBJ2-5

cdr3_aa: CASMLIARYF
cdr3_nt: TGTGCCAGCATGCTCATCGCAAGATACTTC
clone_size: once
d_call: NA
v_call: TRBV2
j_call: TRBJ1-6

cdr3_aa: CATSRGQSTDTQYF
cdr3_nt: TGTGCCACCAGCAGGGGACAGAGCACAGATACGCAGTATTTT
clone_size: medium-sized
d_call: TRBD1
v_call: TRBV15
j_call: TRBJ2-3

cdr3_aa: CASSVVLTDYGYTF
cdr3_nt: TGTGCCAGCAGTGTCGTTCTGACGGATTATGGCTACACCTTC
clone_size: NA
d_call: NA
v_call: TRBV2
j_call: TRBJ1-2

cdr3_aa: CAISGQKTNYGYTF
cdr3_nt: TGTGCCATCAGTGGACAGAAAACTAACTATGGCTACACCTTC
clone_size: NA
d_call: NA
v_call: TRBV10-3
j_call: TRBJ1-2

cdr3_aa: CASSQFGAGLVSGNTIYF
cdr3_nt: TGCGCCAGCAGCCAATTCGGCGCAGGGCTAGTCTCTGGAAACACCATATATTTT
clone_size: many
d_call: NA
v_call: TRBV4-1
j_call: TRBJ1-3

cdr3_aa: CASSEAYAGELFF
cdr3_nt: TGTGCCAGCAGTGAGGCTTACGCCGGGGAGCTGTTTTTT
clone_size: once
d_call: NA
v_call: TRBV2
j_call: TRBJ2-2

cdr3_aa: CASRGLRNEQYF
cdr3_nt: TGTGCCAGCAGGGGGCTGAGGAACGAGCAGTACTTC
clone_size: many
d_call: NA
v_call: TRBV6-1
j_call: TRBJ2-7

cdr3_aa: CAISGETGSQYGYTF
cdr3_nt: TGTGCCATCAGCGGAGAGACAGGTTCCCAATATGGCTACACCTTC
clone_size: NA
d_call: NA
v_call: TRBV10-3
j_call: TRBJ1-2

cdr3_aa: CASSPDPIWGTGNTIYF
cdr3_nt: TGTGCCAGCAGTCCAGACCCGATTTGGGGTACTGGAAACACCATATATTTT
clone_size: many
d_call: NA
v_call: TRBV27
j_call: TRBJ1-3

cdr3_aa: CASSTGLAGGTGELFF
cdr3_nt: TGTGCCAGCAGCACGGGACTAGCGGGGGGCACCGGGGAGCTGTTTTTT
clone_size: many
d_call: TRBD2
v_call: TRBV2
j_call: TRBJ2-2

cdr3_aa: CSARATDHTSYEQYF
cdr3_nt: TGCAGTGCTAGAGCGACAGACCATACCTCCTACGAGCAGTACTTC
clone_size: many
d_call: NA
v_call: TRBV20-1
j_call: TRBJ2-7

cdr3_aa: CASSLGSGYNSPLHF
cdr3_nt: TGTGCCAGCAGCTTAGGGTCAGGCTATAATTCACCCCTCCACTTT
clone_size: NA
d_call: NA
v_call: TRBV7-2
j_call: TRBJ1-6

cdr3_aa: CASSVAAHTEAFF
cdr3_nt: TGTGCCAGCAGCGTAGCAGCGCACACTGAAGCTTTCTTT
clone_size: once
d_call: NA
v_call: TRBV9
j_call: TRBJ1-1

cdr3_aa: CASSFSGGGRDYGYTF
cdr3_nt: TGTGCCAGCAGTTTTTCAGGGGGCGGCCGAGATTATGGCTACACCTTC
clone_size: many
d_call: TRBD1
v_call: TRBV27
j_call: TRBJ1-2

cdr3_aa: CASSPGQGPSYEQYF
cdr3_nt: TGTGCCAGCAGCCCAGGACAGGGACCGTCCTACGAGCAGTACTTC
clone_size: many
d_call: TRBD1
v_call: TRBV3-1
j_call: TRBJ2-7

cdr3_aa: CASTPGKNTEAFF
cdr3_nt: TGTGCCAGCACCCCAGGGAAGAACACTGAAGCTTTCTTT
clone_size: NA
d_call: NA
v_call: TRBV2
j_call: TRBJ1-1

cdr3_aa: CSAKTSGGANEQFF
cdr3_nt: TGCAGTGCCAAGACTAGCGGGGGGGCCAATGAGCAGTTCTTC
clone_size: NA
d_call: TRBD2
v_call: TRBV20-1
j_call: TRBJ2-1

cdr3_aa: CASASYAQGQAGDTQYF
cdr3_nt: TGTGCCAGCGCCTCCTATGCCCAGGGCCAAGCGGGAGATACGCAGTATTTT
clone_size: few
d_call: NA
v_call: TRBV27
j_call: TRBJ2-3

cdr3_aa: CSARDETPSTDTQYF
cdr3_nt: TGCAGTGCTAGAGATGAAACACCTAGCACAGATACGCAGTATTTT
clone_size: NA
d_call: NA
v_call: TRBV20-1
j_call: TRBJ2-3

cdr3_aa: CASRSGQPIAEAFF
cdr3_nt: TGTGCCAGTAGATCGGGACAGCCGATCGCTGAAGCTTTCTTT
clone_size: NA
d_call: TRBD1
v_call: TRBV19
j_call: TRBJ1-1

cdr3_aa: CASSVGQVQWDTQYF
cdr3_nt: TGTGCCAGCAGTGTGGGACAGGTCCAATGGGATACGCAGTATTTT
clone_size: medium-sized
d_call: TRBD1
v_call: TRBV2
j_call: TRBJ2-3

cdr3_aa: CASSFNTAHNEQFF
cdr3_nt: TGTGCCAGCAGCTTCAACACAGCGCACAATGAGCAGTTCTTC
clone_size: many
d_call: NA
v_call: TRBV5-8
j_call: TRBJ2-1

cdr3_aa: CAIGLGANQPQHF
cdr3_nt: TGTGCCATCGGGTTGGGCGCGAATCAGCCCCAGCATTTT
clone_size: NA
d_call: NA
v_call: TRBV2
j_call: TRBJ1-5

cdr3_aa: CSARGTGLAVYNEQFF
cdr3_nt: TGCAGTGCTAGAGGAACCGGACTAGCGGTCTACAATGAGCAGTTCTTC
clone_size: many
d_call: TRBD2
v_call: TRBV20-1
j_call: TRBJ2-1

cdr3_aa: CASSFQATEAFF
cdr3_nt: TGTGCCAGCAGTTTTCAGGCCACTGAAGCTTTCTTT
clone_size: many
d_call: NA
v_call: TRBV12-3/TRBV12-4
j_call: TRBJ1-1

cdr3_aa: CASSAYPGQPSSYEQYF
cdr3_nt: TGTGCCAGCAGTGCGTACCCGGGGCAGCCAAGCTCCTACGAGCAGTACTTC
clone_size: NA
d_call: NA
v_call: TRBV11-1
j_call: TRBJ2-7

cdr3_aa: CASSIVGGPNQPQHF
cdr3_nt: TGTGCCAGTAGTATAGTAGGTGGGCCAAATCAGCCCCAGCATTTT
clone_size: NA
d_call: NA
v_call: TRBV19
j_call: TRBJ1-5

cdr3_aa: CASSFAGENYGYTF
cdr3_nt: TGTGCCAGCAGCTTTGCAGGAGAGAACTATGGCTACACCTTC
clone_size: NA
d_call: NA
v_call: TRBV7-2
j_call: TRBJ1-2

cdr3_aa: CASQSGREVGETQYF
cdr3_nt: TGCGCCAGCCAATCGGGGCGGGAGGTGGGAGAGACCCAGTACTTC
clone_size: many
d_call: TRBD2
v_call: TRBV5-1
j_call: TRBJ2-5

cdr3_aa: CSVVRQGTTEAFF
cdr3_nt: TGCAGCGTTGTCAGGCAGGGGACCACTGAAGCTTTCTTT
clone_size: few
d_call: NA
v_call: TRBV29-1
j_call: TRBJ1-1

cdr3_aa: CASSGTGEETQYF
cdr3_nt: TGTGCCAGCAGCGGGACCGGGGAAGAGACCCAGTACTTC
clone_size: NA
d_call: NA
v_call: TRBV7-2
j_call: TRBJ2-5

cdr3_aa: CASSLEGTGTGNYEQYF
cdr3_nt: TGTGCCAGCAGCTTAGAAGGTACCGGGACAGGGAATTACGAGCAGTACTTC
clone_size: NA
d_call: TRBD1
v_call: TRBV11-2
j_call: TRBJ2-7

cdr3_aa: CASSQGPGGSYEQYF
cdr3_nt: TGTGCCAGCAGCCAAGGACCCGGGGGCAGCTACGAGCAGTACTTC
clone_size: many
d_call: NA
v_call: TRBV14
j_call: TRBJ2-7